The T cell receptor (beta chain) under discussion was sequenced for a study of blood T cell repertoires in COVID-19. In the original analysis: Reference gene primer amplification gave estimated nucleated cell counts. Profiling relied on immunoSEQ multiplex PCR, and the TCRdb table lists in-frame clones only, not all of them. Clonal size and the V and J genes are those of that table, whereas D and trimming came from the DNA. Of around 140,000 clones in the sample, approximately 86% were seen once. The CDR3 sequence is 15 residues long. Germline lookup yields CDR1 SGHAT and CDR2 FQNNGV. The junction had 8 bases not matched to a gene; V was cut back by 0 bases and J by 7 bases.

The clonotype comes from a man aged 65 to 79 with acute or convalescent COVID-19. Sequencing input: peripheral blood. The V call is TRBV11-2, the J call TRBJ1-1, with TRBD1 matching over 7 bases. The DNA of the CDR3 is TGTGCCAGCAGCTTAGACAGGACAGGTGGCGGTGAAGCTTTCTTT. It translates to CASSLDRTGGGEAFF.